One sample yielded the 15 T cell receptor beta chains listed below, sequenced in a study of CD8+ T cells in alopecia areata (dated by TCRdb to the late 2010s). The method was the immunoSEQ multiplex PCR assay. RNA was extracted from all samples and reverse transcribed into cDNA, which served as template for TCR sequencing. TCRdb stores this immuneACCESS table with in-frame sequences only. Part of the clones is absent; in the studies checked, under half of the shortfall reflects unresolved V genes, and no reason is known for the rest. The sample profile shows about 120,000 clones; roughly 50% of them were found once. In total, the top ten clones hold 8% to 11% of the sample. Sequencing used NKG2D-low CD8+ T cells sorted from blood. The cell subset or site label on this specimen signifies: sorted CD8+ NKG2D-low blood T cells. Source of these receptors: a human donor with alopecia areata.

The chain's CDR3 is CASSPYRTDTQYF. The CDR3 DNA reads as TGTGCCAGCAGTCCGTATCGTACGGATACGCAGTATTTT. The rearrangement joins TRBV28 to TRBJ2-3, with D uncertain. V was trimmed by 5 bases and J by 6 bases, leaving 12 bases between them. CDR1 is MDHEN and CDR2 is SYDVKM in the germline V gene. The CDR3 runs to 13 residues.

V and J are TRBV5-6 and TRBJ1-4; 8 positions match TRBD1. Germline V gene data show CDR1 as SGHDT and CDR2 as YYEEEE. The CDR3 loop spans 14 amino acids. V was clipped by 3 bases and J by 7 bases; unmatched bases: 5. The CDR3 DNA follows: TGTGCCAGCAGCTCCGGGACAGGCGGTGAAAAACTGTTTTTT. This encodes CASSSGTGGEKLFF.

This chain links TRBV29-1 with TRBJ2-1, with 9 bases fitting TRBD1. The length of the CDR3 is 14 residues. V lost 3 bases to trimming and J lost 8 bases; unmatched junction nucleotides: 8. Germline V gene data show CDR1 as SQVTM and CDR2 as ANQGSEA. The DNA for the CDR3 is TGCAGCGTTGACCCCGAACAGGGGGCCTATGAGCAGTTCTTC. Amino acids: CSVDPEQGAYEQFF.

This clone appeared a few times. The chain carries TRBV29-1 and TRBJ2-7; TRBD1 might be the D (7 bases). Germline-derived CDR1 and CDR2 are SQVTM and ANQGSEA. V shed 7 bases and J shed 2 bases, with 15 bases lying between them. CDR3 size: 13 residues. DNA for the CDR3: TGCAGCGCTGGAGGGGACAGTGCCTACGAGCAGTACTTC. Its translation is CSAGGDSAYEQYF.

The chain employs TRBV30 and TRBJ2-7; no definite D call. Germline values: CDR1 GTSNPN, CDR2 SVGIG (reference sequence). V was pared by 1 base and J by 2 bases, with 12 bases between. The length of the CDR3 is 14 residues. The CDR3 DNA sequence: TGTGCCTGGAGTGCCGGCAGAGCCGCCTACGAGCAGTACTTC. Translation: CAWSAGRAAYEQYF.

The V and J genes are TRBV29-1 and TRBJ2-3; D gene unclear. Trimming took 2 bases from V and 2 from J, leaving 5 bases between them. Germline V gives CDR1 SQVTM, CDR2 ANQGSEA. The CDR3 runs 12 residues. Written as DNA, the CDR3 is TGCAGCGTTGAATACCCCACAGATACGCAGTATTTT. Protein sequence: CSVEYPTDTQYF.

This clone was observed a handful of times. The chain links TRBV28 to TRBJ2-3, with TRBD1 matching 7 bases. This CDR3 contains 14 residues. The V and J ends lost 2 bases and 4 bases, in that order; junction bases with no gene match: 3. Germline V CDR1 and CDR2: MDHEN, SYDVKM. The CDR3 here is CASSLDTGADTQYF. In DNA form, the CDR3 reads TGTGCCAGCAGTTTAGATACAGGGGCAGATACGCAGTATTTT.

The chain is built from TRBV29-1 and TRBJ2-7; 10 bases are shared with TRBD1. CDR3 length: 16 residues. Germline V lookup: CDR1 SQVTM, CDR2 ANQGSEA. V lost 7 bases and J lost 4; bases outside the gene matches: 16. CDR3 sequence: CSAGGTGAIFGYEQYF. DNA for the CDR3: TGCAGCGCCGGAGGGACAGGGGCTATCTTCGGGTACGAGCAGTACTTC.

The chain recombines TRBV7-9 with TRBJ2-4, with D unclear. Germline CDR1 SEHNR, CDR2 FQNEAQ (reference sequence). Trimming pared 5 bases from V and 5 bases from J, leaving 10 bases between. The CDR3 length is 13 residues. The CDR3, as DNA: TGTGCCAGCAGCCCACCCACCGAAAACATTCAGTACTTC. It translates to CASSPPTENIQYF.

This chain links TRBV2 with TRBJ2-7, with 9 bases identical to TRBD1. The CDR3 is made up of 15 amino acids. The junction had 8 bases not matched to a gene; V was cut back by 3 bases and J by 5 bases. Per germline, CDR1 SNHLY and CDR2 FYNNEI. CDR3 sequence reads: CASSETGTGGDEQYF. CDR3 DNA: TGTGCCAGCAGTGAGACCGGAACAGGGGGCGACGAGCAGTACTTC.

This clone appeared a few times. The chain employs TRBV27 and TRBJ2-5, with TRBD2 identical over 13 bases. Germline CDR1 is MNHEY and CDR2 is SMNVEV (reference sequence). CDR3 size: 15 residues. V lost 3 bases to trimming and J lost 2 bases; unmatched junction nucleotides: 0. The CDR3: CASSLTSGGQETQYF. Here the CDR3 DNA reads TGTGCCAGCAGTTTGACTAGCGGGGGGCAAGAGACCCAGTACTTC.

The chain employs TRBV29-1 and TRBJ1-2; TRBD1 matches 7 bases. Germline CDR1 is SQVTM and CDR2 is ANQGSEA. Trimming took 4 bases from V and 7 from J; bases not matched to a gene: 3. The CDR3 is 11 residues long. CDR3: CSVAGGSGYTF. The DNA for the CDR3 is TGCAGCGTTGCAGGGGGAAGTGGCTACACCTTC.

There are a few counts of this clone. The rearrangement joins TRBV27 to TRBJ1-1; D perhaps matches TRBD1 (5 bases). The germline gives CDR1 MNHEY, CDR2 SMNVEV (reference sequence). Trimming took 2 bases from V and 5 from J, leaving 18 bases between them. The CDR3 sequence is 16 residues long. CDR3 bases: TGTGCCAGCAGTTTAGAAGCCGGGGGGTCTGAGACTGAAGCTTTCTTT. Translation: CASSLEAGGSETEAFF.

J is TRBJ1-1 and V is TRBV19; no firm D call. V lost 7 bases and J 10 bases, leaving 10 bases between the germline ends. CDR1 and CDR2 (germline): LNHDA, SQIVND (reference sequence). The CDR3 contains 10 residues. CDR3 nucleotide sequence: TGTGCCAGTACCGGCCAGGTAGCTTTCTTT. Protein sequence: CASTGQVAFF.

This clone has a handful of counts. This sequence joins TRBV9 and TRBJ1-2; D might be TRBD1 (5 bases). Trimming stripped 3 bases from V and 4 bases from J, with 16 bases between. This CDR3 has 15 amino acids. Germline V gene lookup returns CDR1 SGDLS and CDR2 YYNGEE. In DNA form, the CDR3 reads TGTGCCAGCAGCGCCCGGGACGGGGACCTCTATGGCTACACCTTC. The encoded protein is CASSARDGDLYGYTF.